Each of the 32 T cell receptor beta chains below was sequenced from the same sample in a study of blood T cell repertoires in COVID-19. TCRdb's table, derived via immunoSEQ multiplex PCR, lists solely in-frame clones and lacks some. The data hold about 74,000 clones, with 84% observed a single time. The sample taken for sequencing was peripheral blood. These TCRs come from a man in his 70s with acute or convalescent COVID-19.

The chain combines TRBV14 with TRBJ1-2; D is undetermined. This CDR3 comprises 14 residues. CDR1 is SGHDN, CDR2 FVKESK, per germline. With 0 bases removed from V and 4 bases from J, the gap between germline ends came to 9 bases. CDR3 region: CASSQDRSIYGYTF. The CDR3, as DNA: TGTGCCAGCAGCCAAGACAGGTCTATCTATGGCTACACCTTC. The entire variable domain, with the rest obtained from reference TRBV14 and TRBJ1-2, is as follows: EAGVTQFPSHSVIEKGQTVTLRCDPISGHDNLYWYRRVMGKEIKFLLHFVKESKQDESGMPNNRFLAERTGGTYSTLKVQPAELEDSGVYFCASSQDRSIYGYTFGSGTRLTVV.

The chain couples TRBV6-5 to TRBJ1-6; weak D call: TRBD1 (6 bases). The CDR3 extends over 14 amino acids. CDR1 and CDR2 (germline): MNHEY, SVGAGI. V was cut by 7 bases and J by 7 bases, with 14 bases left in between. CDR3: CASTLGQPNSPLHF. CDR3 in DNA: TGTGCCAGCACTCTGGGACAACCGAATTCACCCCTCCACTTT.

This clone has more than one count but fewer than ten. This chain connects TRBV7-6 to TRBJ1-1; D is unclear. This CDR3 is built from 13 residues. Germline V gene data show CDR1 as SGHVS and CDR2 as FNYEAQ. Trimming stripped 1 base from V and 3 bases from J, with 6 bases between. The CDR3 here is CASSLGEDTEAFF. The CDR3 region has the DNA TGTGCCAGCAGCTTAGGGGAGGACACTGAAGCTTTCTTT. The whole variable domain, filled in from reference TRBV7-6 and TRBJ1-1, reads GAGVSQSPRYKVTKRGQDVALRCDPISGHVSLYWYRQALGQGPEFLTYFNYEAQQDKSGLPNDRFSAERPEGSISTLTIQRTEQRDSAMYRCASSLGEDTEAFFGQGTRLTVV.

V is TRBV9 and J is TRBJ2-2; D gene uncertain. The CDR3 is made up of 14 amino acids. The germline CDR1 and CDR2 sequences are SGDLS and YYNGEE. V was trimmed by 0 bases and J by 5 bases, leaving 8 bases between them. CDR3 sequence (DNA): TGTGCCAGCAGCGTAGGAGCCTTTACCGGGGAGCTGTTTTTT. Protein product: CASSVGAFTGELFF.

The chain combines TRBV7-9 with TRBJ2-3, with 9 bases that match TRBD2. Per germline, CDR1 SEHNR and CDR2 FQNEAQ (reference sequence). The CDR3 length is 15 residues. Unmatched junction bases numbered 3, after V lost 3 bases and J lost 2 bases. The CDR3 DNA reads TGTGCCAGCAGCTTTAGCGGGAGTCCCACAGATACGCAGTATTTT. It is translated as CASSFSGSPTDTQYF.

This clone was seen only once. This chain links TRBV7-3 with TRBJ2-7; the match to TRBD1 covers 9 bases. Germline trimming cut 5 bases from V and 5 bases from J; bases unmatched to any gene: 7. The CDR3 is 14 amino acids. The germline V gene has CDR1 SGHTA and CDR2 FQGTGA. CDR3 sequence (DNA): TGTGCCAGCAGCCCCGGACAGGGGAGGGACGAGCAGTACTTC. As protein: CASSPGQGRDEQYF.

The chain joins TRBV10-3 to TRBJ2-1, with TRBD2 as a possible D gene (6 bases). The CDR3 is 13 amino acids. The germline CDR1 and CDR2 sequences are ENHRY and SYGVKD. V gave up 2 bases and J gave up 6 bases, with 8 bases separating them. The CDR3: CAISEGGLNEQFF. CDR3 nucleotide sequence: TGTGCCATCAGTGAGGGGGGACTCAATGAGCAGTTCTTC.

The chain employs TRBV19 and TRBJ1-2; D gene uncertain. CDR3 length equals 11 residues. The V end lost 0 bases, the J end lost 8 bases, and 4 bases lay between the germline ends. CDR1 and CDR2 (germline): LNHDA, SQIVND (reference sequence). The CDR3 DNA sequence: TGTGCCAGTAGTATAGATCTCGGCTACACCTTC. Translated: CASSIDLGYTF. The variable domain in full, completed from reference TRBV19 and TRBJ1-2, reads DGGITQSPKYLFRKEGQNVTLSCEQNLNHDAMYWYRQDPGQGLRLIYYSQIVNDFQKGDIAEGYSVSREKKESFPLTVTSAQKNPTAFYLCASSIDLGYTFGSGTRLTVV.

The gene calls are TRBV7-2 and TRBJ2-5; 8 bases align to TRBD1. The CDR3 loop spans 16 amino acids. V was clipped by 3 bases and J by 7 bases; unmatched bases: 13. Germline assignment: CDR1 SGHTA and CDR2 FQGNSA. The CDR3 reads CASSFDRGPRQGTQYF. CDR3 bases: TGTGCCAGCAGCTTCGACAGGGGACCAAGACAGGGGACCCAGTACTTC.

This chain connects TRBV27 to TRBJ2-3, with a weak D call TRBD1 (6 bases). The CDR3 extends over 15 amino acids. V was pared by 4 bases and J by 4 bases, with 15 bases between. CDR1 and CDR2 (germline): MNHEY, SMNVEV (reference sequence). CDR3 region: CASSSGQIGADTQYF. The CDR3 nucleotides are TGTGCCAGCAGTTCTGGACAGATCGGCGCAGATACGCAGTATTTT.

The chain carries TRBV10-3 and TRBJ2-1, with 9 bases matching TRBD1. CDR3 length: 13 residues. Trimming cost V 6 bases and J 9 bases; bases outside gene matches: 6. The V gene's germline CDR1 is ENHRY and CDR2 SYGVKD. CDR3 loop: CAISRDRVGEQFF. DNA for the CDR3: TGTGCCATCAGCCGGGACAGGGTCGGTGAGCAGTTCTTC.

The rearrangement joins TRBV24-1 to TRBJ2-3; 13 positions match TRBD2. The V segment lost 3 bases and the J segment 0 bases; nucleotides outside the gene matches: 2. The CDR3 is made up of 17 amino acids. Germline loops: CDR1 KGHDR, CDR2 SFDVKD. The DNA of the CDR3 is TGTGCCACCAGTGATCCGGGACTAGCGGGAAGCACAGATACGCAGTATTTT. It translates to CATSDPGLAGSTDTQYF.

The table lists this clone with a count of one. Here the CDR3 DNA reads TGTGCCACCAGTGCCCCCCTGAGCGGCGGCTACGAGCAGTACTTC. As protein: CATSAPLSGGYEQYF. J is TRBJ2-7 and V is TRBV24-1; TRBD2 might be the D (5 bases). CDR1 is KGHDR, CDR2 SFDVKD, per germline. V lost 5 bases and J 3 bases, leaving 16 bases between the germline ends. The CDR3 is 15 residues long.

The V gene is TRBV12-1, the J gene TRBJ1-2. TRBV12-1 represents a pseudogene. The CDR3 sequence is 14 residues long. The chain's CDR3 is CASSFVRGDYGYTF. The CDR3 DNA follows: TGTGCCAGCAGCTTTGTTCGGGGGGACTATGGCTACACCTTC.

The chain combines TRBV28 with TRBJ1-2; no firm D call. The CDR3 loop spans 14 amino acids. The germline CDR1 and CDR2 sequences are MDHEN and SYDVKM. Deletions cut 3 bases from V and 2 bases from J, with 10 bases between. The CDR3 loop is CASSFLTPNYGYTF. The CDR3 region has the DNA TGTGCCAGCAGTTTCCTTACTCCGAACTATGGCTACACCTTC.

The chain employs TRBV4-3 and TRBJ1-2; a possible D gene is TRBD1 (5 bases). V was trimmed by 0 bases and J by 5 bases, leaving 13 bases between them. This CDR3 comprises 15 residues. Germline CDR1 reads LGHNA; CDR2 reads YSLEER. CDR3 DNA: TGCGCCAGCAGCCAAGAGGCCAGGGAAGGGTATGGCTACACCTTC. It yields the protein CASSQEAREGYGYTF.

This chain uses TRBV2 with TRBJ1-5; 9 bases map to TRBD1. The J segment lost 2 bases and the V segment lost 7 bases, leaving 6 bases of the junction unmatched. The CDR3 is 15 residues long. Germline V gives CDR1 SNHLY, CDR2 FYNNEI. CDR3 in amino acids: CASNTGGRGNQPQHF. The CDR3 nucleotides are TGTGCCAGCAATACAGGGGGCAGGGGCAATCAGCCCCAGCATTTT.

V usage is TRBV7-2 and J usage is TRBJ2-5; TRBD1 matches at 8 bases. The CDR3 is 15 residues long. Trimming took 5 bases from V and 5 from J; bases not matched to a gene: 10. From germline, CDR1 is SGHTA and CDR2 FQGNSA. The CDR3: CASSIGQGRSETQYF. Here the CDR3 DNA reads TGTGCCAGCAGCATCGGACAGGGAAGATCGGAGACCCAGTACTTC.

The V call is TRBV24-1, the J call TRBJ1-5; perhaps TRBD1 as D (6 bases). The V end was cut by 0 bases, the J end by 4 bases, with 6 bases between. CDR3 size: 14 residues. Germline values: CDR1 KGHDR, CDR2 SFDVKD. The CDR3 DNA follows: TGTGCCACCAGTGATTTGACAGGGAATCAGCCCCAGCATTTT. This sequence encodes CATSDLTGNQPQHF.

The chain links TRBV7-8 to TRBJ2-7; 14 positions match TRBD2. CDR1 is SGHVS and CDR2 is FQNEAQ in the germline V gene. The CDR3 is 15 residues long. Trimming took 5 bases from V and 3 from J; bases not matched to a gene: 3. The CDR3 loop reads CASSKGTSGGYEQYF. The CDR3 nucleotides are TGTGCCAGCAGCAAAGGGACTAGCGGGGGCTACGAGCAGTACTTC.

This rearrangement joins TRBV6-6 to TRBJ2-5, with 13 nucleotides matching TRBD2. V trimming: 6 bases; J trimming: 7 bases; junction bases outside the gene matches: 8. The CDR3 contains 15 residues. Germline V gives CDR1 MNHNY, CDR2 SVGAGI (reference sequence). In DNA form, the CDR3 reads TGTGCCAGCAGACGCGGGACTAGCGGGGAAGGGACCCAGTACTTC. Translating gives CASRRGTSGEGTQYF.

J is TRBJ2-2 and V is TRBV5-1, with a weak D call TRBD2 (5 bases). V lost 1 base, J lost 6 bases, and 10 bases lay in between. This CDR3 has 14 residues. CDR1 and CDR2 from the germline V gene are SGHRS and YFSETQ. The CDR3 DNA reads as TGCGCCAGCAGCTTGCTTAGCGAGGCCGGGGAGCTGTTTTTT. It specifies CASSLLSEAGELFF.

The CDR3 here is CASAWGRDDGYTF. Here the CDR3 DNA reads TGTGCCAGCGCATGGGGCAGGGATGATGGCTACACCTTC. This rearrangement joins TRBV5-6 to TRBJ1-2, with D perhaps matching TRBD1 (5 bases). Per germline, CDR1 SGHDT and CDR2 YYEEEE. The CDR3 covers 13 residues. V lost 7 bases to trimming and J lost 6 bases, with 16 bases between them.

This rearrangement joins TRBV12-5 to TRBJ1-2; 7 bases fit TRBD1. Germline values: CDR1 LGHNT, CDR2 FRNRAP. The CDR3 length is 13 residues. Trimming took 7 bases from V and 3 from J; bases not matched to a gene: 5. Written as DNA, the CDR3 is TGTGCTAGTGCCTCGGACAGGTACTATGGCTACACCTTC. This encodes CASASDRYYGYTF.

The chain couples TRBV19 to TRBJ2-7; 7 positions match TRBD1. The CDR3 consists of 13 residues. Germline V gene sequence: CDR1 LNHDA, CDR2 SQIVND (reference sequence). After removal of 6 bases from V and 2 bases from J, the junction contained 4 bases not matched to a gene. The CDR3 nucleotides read TGTGCCAGTAGACCCCAGGGGGCCTACGAGCAGTACTTC. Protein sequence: CASRPQGAYEQYF.

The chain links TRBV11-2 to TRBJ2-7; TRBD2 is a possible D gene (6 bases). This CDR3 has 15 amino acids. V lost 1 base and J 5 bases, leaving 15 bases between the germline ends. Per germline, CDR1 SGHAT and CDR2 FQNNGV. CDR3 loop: CASSLGRDPLHEQYF. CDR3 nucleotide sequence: TGTGCCAGCAGCTTAGGGCGGGACCCACTCCACGAGCAGTACTTC.

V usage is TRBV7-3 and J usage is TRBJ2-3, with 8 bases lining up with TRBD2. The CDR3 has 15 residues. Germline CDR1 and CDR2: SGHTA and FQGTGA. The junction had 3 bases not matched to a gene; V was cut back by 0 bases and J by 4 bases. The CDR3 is CASSLTLTSADTQYF. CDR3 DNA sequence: TGTGCCAGCAGCTTAACCCTGACTAGCGCAGATACGCAGTATTTT.

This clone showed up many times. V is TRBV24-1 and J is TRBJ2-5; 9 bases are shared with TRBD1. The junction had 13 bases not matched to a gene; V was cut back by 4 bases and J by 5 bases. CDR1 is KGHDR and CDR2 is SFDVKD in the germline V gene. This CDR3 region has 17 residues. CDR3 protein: CATSEGEQGAGFETQYF. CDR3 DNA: TGTGCCACCAGTGAGGGAGAACAGGGGGCCGGGTTCGAGACCCAGTACTTC.

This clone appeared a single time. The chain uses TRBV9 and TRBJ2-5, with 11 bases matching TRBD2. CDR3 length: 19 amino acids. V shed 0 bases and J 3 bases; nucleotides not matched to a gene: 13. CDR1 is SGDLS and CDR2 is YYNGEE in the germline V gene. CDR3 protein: CASSVASGQTSGAKETQYF. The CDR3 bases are TGTGCCAGCAGCGTAGCTTCGGGTCAGACTAGCGGGGCCAAAGAGACCCAGTACTTC.

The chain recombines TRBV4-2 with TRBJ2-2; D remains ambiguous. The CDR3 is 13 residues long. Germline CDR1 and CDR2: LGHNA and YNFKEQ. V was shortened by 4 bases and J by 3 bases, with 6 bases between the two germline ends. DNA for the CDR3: TGTGCCAGCAGCCCCGCGGACACCGGGGAGCTGTTTTTT. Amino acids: CASSPADTGELFF.

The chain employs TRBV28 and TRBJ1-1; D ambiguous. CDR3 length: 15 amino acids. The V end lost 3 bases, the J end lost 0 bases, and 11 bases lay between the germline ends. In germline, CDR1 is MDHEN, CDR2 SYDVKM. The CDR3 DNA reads TGTGCCAGCAGTTTTCCGGAGTTGATGAACACTGAAGCTTTCTTT. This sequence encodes CASSFPELMNTEAFF. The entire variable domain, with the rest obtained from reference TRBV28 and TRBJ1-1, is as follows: DVKVTQSSRYLVKRTGEKVFLECVQDMDHENMFWYRQDPGLGLRLIYFSYDVKMKEKGDIPEGYSVSREKKERFSLILESASTNQTSMYLCASSFPELMNTEAFFGQGTRLTVV.

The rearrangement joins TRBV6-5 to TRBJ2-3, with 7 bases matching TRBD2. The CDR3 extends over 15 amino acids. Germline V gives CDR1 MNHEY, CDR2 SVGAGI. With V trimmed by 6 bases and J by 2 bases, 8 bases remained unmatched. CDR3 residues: CASSPALAATDTQYF. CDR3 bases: TGTGCCAGCAGCCCCGCTCTAGCGGCCACAGATACGCAGTATTTT.